This record concerns one T cell receptor (beta chain) sequence. At one end, the junction sequence differs from germline, possibly due to a read error. Treatment here: roughly 18 received Ad26.COV2.S at low or high dose, single or two shots; roughly 5 received placebo; per-sample allocation not given. Vaccine and placebo recipients were sampled on day 63 after the first injection. The individual, an adult aged 18-55 years, was a donor in Boston. The sample belongs to a study of Ad26.COV2.S vaccination and SARS-CoV-2 variants. CDR3 length equals 11 residues. Germline V gives CDR1 SEHNR, CDR2 FQNEAQ (reference sequence). Some clones are missing from TCRdb's copy, which holds only in-frame ones; the method was immunoSEQ multiplex PCR. The table records 200,000 to 300,000 clones, roughly 90% of them present only once.

This specimen was peripheral blood, taken in a trial of Ad26.COV2.S vaccine versus placebo. V usage is TRBV7-9 and J usage is TRBJ2-5; 7 nucleotides match TRBD2. The TCR comes from a person between 18 and 65 years old who received the Ad26.COV2.S COVID-19 vaccine or a placebo. The CDR3 region has the DNA TGTGCCAGCAGCTGGGAGGGGCTCTGGGACTTC. Translation: CASSWEGLWDF.